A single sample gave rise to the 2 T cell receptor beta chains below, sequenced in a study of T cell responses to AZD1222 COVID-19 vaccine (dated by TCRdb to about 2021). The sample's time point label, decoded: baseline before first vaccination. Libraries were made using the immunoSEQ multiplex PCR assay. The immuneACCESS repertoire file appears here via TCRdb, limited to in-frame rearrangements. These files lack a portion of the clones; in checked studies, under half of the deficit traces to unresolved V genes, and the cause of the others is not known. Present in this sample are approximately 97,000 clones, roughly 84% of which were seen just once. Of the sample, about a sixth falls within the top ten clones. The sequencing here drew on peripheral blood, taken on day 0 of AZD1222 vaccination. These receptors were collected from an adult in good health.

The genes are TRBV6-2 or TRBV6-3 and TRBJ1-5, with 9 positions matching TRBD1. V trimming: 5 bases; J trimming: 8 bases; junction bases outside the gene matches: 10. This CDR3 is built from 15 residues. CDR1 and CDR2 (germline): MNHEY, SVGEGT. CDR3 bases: TGTGCCAGCAGTACCGGACAGGGGAGTGTGAAGCCCCAGCATTTT. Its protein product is CASSTGQGSVKPQHF.

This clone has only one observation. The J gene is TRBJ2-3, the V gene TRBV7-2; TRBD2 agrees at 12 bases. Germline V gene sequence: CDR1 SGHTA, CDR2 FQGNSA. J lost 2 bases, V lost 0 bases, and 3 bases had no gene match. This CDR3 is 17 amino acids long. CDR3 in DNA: TGTGCCAGCAGCTTAGCCCGACTAGCGGGGGACACAGATACGCAGTATTTT. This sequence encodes CASSLARLAGDTDTQYF.